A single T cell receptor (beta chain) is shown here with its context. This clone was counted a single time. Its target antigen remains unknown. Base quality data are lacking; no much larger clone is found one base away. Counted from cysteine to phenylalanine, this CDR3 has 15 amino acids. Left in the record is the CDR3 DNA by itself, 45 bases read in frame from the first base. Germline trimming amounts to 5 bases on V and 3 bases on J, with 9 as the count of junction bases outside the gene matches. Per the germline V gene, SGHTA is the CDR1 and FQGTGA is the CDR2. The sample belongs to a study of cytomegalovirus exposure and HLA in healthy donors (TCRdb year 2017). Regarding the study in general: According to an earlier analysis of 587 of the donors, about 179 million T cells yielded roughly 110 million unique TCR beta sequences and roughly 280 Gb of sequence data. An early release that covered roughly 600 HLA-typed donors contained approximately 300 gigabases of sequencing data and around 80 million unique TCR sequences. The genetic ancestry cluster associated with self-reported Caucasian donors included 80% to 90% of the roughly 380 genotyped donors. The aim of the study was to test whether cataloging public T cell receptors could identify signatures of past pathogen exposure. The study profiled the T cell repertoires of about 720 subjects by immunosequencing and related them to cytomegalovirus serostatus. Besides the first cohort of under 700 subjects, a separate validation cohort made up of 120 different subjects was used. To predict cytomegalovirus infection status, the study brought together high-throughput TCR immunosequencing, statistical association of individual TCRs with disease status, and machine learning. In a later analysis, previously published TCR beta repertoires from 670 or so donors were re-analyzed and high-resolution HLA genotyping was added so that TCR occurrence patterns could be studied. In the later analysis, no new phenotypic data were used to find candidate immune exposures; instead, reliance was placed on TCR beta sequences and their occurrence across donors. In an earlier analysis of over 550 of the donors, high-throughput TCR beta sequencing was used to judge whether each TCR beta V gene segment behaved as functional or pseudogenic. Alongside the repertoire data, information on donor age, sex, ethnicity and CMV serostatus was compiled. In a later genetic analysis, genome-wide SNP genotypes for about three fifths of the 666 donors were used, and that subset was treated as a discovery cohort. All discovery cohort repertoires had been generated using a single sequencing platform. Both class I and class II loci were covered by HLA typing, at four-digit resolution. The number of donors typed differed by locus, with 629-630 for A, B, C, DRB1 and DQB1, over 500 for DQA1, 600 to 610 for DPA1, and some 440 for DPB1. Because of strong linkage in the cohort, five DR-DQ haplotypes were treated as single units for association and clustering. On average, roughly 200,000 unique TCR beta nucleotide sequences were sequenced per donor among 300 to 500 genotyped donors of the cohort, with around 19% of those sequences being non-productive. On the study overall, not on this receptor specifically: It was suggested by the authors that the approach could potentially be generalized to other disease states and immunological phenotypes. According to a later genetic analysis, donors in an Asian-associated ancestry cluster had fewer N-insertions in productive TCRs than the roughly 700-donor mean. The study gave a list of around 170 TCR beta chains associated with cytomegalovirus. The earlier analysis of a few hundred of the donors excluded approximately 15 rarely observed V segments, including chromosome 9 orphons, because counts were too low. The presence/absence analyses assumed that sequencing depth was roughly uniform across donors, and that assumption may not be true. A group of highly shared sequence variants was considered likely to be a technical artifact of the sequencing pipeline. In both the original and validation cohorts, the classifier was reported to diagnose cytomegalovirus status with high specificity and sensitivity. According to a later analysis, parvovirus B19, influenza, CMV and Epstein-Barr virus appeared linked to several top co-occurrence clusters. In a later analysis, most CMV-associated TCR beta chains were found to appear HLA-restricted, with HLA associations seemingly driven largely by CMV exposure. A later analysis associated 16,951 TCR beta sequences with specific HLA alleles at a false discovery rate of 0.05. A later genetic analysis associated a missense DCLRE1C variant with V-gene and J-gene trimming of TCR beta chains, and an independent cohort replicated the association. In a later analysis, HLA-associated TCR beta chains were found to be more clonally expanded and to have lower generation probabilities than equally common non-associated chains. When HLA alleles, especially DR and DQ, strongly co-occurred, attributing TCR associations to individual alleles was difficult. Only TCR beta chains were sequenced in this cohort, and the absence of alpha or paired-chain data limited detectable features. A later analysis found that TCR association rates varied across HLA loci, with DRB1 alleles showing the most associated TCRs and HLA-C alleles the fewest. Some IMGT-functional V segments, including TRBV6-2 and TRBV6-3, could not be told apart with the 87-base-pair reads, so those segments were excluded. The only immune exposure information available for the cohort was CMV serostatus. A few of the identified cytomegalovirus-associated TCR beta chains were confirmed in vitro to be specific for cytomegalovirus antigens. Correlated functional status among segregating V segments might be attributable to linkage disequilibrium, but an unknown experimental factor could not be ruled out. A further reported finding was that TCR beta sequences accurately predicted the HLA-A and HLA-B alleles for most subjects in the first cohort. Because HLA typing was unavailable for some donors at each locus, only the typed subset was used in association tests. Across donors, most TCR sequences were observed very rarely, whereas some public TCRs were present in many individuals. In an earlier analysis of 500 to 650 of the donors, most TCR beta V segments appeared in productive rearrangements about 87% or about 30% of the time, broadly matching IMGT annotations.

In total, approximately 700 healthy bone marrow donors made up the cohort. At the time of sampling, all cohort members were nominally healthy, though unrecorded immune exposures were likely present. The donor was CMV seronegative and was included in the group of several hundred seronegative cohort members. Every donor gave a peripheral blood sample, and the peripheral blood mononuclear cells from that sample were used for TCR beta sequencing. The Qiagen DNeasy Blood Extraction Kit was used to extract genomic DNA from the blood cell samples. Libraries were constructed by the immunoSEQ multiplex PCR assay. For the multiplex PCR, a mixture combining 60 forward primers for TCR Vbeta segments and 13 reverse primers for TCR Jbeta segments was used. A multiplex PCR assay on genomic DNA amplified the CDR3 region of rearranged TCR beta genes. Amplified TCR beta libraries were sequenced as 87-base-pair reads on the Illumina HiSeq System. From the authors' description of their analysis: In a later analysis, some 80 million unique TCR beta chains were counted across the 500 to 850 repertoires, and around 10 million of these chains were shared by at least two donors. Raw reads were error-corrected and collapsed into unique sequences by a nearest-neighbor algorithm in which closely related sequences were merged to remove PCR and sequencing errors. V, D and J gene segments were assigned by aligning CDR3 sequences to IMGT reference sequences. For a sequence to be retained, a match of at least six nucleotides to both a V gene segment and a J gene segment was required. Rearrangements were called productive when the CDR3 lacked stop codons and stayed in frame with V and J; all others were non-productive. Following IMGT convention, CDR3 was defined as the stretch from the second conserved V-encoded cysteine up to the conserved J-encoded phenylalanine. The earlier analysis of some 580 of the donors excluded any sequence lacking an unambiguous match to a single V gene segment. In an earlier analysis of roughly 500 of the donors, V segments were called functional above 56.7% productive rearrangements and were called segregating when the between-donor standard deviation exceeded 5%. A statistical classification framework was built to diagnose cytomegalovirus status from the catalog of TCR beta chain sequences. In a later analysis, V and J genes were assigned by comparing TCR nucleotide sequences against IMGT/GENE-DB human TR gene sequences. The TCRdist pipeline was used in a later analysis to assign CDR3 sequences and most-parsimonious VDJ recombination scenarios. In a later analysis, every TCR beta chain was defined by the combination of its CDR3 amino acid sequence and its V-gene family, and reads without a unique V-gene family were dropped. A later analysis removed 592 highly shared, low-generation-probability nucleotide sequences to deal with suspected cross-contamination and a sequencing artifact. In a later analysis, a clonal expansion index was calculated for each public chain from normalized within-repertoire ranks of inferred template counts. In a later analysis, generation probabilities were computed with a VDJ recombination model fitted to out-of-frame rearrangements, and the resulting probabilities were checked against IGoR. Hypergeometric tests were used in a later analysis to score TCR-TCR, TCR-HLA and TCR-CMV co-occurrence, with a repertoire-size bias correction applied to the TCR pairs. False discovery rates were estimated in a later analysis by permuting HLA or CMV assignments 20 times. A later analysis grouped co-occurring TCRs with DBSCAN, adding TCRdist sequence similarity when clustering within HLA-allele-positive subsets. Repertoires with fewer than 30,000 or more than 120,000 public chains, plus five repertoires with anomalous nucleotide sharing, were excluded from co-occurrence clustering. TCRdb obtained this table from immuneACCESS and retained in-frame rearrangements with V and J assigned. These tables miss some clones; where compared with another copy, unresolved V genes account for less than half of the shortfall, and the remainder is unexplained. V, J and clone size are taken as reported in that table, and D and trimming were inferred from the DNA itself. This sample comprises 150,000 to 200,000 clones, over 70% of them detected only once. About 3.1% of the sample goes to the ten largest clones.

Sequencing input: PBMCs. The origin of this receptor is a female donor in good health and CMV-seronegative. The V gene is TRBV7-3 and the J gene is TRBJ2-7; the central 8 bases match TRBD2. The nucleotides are TGTGCCAGCAGCCTGTCAGCGGGAGCGCACTACGAGCAGTACTTC. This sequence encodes CASSLSAGAHYEQYF.